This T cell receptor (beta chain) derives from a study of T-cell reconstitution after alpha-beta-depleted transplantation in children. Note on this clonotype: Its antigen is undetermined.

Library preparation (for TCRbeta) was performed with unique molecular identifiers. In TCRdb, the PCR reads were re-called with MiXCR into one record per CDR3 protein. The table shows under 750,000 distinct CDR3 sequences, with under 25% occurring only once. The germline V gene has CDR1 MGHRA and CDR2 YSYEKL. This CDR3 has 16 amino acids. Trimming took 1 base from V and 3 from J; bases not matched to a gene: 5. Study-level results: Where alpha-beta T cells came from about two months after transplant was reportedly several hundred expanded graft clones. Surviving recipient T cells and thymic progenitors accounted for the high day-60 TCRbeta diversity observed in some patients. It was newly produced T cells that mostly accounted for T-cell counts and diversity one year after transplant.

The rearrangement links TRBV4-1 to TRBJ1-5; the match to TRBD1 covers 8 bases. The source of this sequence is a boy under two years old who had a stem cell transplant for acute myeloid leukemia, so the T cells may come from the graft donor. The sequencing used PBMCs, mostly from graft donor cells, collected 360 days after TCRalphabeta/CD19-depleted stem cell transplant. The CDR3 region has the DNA TGCGCCAGCAGCCAAGTTCCGGGACAGGTCAATCAGCCCCAGCATTTT. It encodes CASSQVPGQVNQPQHF.